The following is a T cell receptor beta chain sequence with its context. Investigators prepared the TCR beta libraries by applying iRepertoire HTBI primers and Arm-PCR of CDR3 regions. TCRdb re-called the multiplex PCR reads with MiXCR, one entry per CDR3 protein. The sample lists some 330,000 distinct CDR3 sequences, around 23% occurring once. The data were taken from a study of regulatory T cells in long-lasting Graves disease. Trimming left V 7 bases short and J 8 bases short, with 10 bases between. Per the germline V gene, CDR1 is MDHEN and CDR2 is SYDVKM. The CDR3 is 11 residues long. Documented time point: persistent/refractory GD, antithyroid drugs over 5 years with positive TRAb. Making the TCR library involved RNA that had been extracted from PBMCs. Into tubes containing EDTA, approximately 9 milliliters of peripheral blood were drawn.

This chain joins TRBV28 and TRBJ2-3; D perhaps matches TRBD2 (6 bases). The starting material was peripheral blood mononuclear cells (PBMCs), obtained when the disease was refractory, from a patient treated with antithyroid drugs. This TCR was sampled from a middle-aged woman with Graves disease. The DNA of the CDR3 is TGTGCCAGCACCGTCGGGGGTACGCAGTATTTT. It encodes CASTVGGTQYF.